This entry concerns a single TCR beta chain. Antigen: not known. These data come from a study of T-cell memory formation after mild COVID-19. General observations from the study: Mainly CM and EM harbored the contracting CD4+ clones; mainly EMRA harbored the CD8+ ones. Cross-reactive memory seemingly joined, as some responding clones were found in pre-infection memory.

TCRdb ran MiXCR on the 5' RACE reads and lists one entry per CDR3 protein. Of more than 400,000 distinct CDR3 sequences listed, 15% to 20% were seen once; the top ten hold roughly an eighth. CDR1 and CDR2 from the germline V gene are MNHEY and SVGEGT. The CDR3 sequence is 16 residues long. Trimming pared 8 bases from V and 0 bases from J, leaving 20 bases between. Sample: PBMCs or a T cell subset sorted from them (not recorded which). The sequence was obtained from an adult woman who had mild COVID-19 (a few samples of this study predate the infection). Cell type and time point are not known. The genes are TRBV6-2 or TRBV6-3 and TRBJ2-7; D remains ambiguous. The CDR3 region is CASHIPDGPLSYEQYF. Written as DNA, the CDR3 is TGTGCCAGCCACATCCCCGACGGACCACTCTCCTACGAGCAGTACTTC.